This note documents a single T cell receptor (beta chain) sequence. The antigen is unknown. A single base separates this from a much larger clone, so it may be a read error. This sample was taken from a study of molecular identifiers for immune sequencing clone quantification. Overall study findings and caveats: Detecting spiked Jurkat TCR RNA from one cell among one million naive cells was reportedly possible.

In TCRdb, the PCR reads were re-called with MiXCR into one record per CDR3 protein. The repertoire holds around 480,000 distinct CDR3 sequences, about a fifth seen once, with approximately 0.8% in the top ten. Germline V CDR1 and CDR2: MNHEY, SVGEGT. V shed 8 bases and J shed 9 bases, with 15 bases lying between them. The CDR3 loop spans 12 amino acids. The sequence was collected from a human donor in good health. Some libraries in this study had Jurkat cell RNA spiked in. Sequenced sample: naive CD8+ T cells from blood, with Jurkat cell RNA spiked in. The subset denotes: FACS-sorted CD8+CD4-CCR7+CD45RA+ naive T cells. The rearrangement uses TRBV6-2 or TRBV6-3 and TRBJ2-3, with D tentatively TRBD1 (5 bases). CDR3 protein: CASGPDSPTQYF. The CDR3 DNA is TGTGCCAGCGGTCCTGACAGTCCCACGCAGTATTTT.